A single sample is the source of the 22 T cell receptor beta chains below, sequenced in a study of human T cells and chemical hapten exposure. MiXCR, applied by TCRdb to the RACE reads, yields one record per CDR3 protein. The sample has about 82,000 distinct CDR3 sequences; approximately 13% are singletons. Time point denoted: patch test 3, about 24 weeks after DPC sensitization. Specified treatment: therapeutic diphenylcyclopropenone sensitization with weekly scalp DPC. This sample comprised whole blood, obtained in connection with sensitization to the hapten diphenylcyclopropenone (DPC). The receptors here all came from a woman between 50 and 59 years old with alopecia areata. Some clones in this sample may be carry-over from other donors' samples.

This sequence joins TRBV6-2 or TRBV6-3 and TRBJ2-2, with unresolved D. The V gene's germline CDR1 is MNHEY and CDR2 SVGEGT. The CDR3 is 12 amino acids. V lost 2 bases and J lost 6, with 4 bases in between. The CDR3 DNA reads TGTGCCAGCAGTTACGGACCCGGGGAGCTGTTTTTT. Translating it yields CASSYGPGELFF.

CDR3 sequence reads: CARPDGVYGYTF. CDR3 bases: TGTGCCCGTCCGGACGGAGTCTATGGCTACACCTTC. This sequence joins TRBV3-1 and TRBJ1-2; D uncertain. The CDR3 extends over 12 amino acids. Germline CDR1 LGHDT, CDR2 YNNKEL (reference sequence). V dropped 11 bases and J dropped 4 bases, with 14 bases sitting between them.

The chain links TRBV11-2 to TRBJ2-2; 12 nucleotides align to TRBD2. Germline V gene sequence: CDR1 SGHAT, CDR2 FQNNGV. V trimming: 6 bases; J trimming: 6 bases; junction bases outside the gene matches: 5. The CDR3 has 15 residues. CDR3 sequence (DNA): TGTGCCAGCAGACTGACTAGCGGGAGATCCGGGGAGCTGTTTTTT. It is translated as CASRLTSGRSGELFF.

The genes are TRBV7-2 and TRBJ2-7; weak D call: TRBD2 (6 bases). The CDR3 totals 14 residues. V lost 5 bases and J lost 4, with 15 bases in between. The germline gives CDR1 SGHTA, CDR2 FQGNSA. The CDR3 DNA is TGTGCCAGCAGCGCGGGACCTTTCGAGTACGAGCAGTACTTC. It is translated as CASSAGPFEYEQYF.

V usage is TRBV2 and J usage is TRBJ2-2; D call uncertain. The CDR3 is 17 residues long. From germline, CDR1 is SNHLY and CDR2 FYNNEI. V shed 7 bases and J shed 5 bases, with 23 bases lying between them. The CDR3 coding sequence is TGTGCCAGCAAGTTTGGAATACCTGTGGGGATAACCGGGGAGCTGTTTTTT. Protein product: CASKFGIPVGITGELFF. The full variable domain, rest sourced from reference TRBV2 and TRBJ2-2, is EPEVTQTPSHQVTQMGQEVILRCVPISNHLYFYWYRQILGQKVEFLVSFYNNEISEKSEIFDDQFSVERPDGSNFTLKIRSTKLEDSAMYFCASKFGIPVGITGELFFGEGSRLTVL.

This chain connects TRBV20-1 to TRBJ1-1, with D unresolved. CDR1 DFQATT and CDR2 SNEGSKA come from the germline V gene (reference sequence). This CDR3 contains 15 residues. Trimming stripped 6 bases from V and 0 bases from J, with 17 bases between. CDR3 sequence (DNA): TGCAGTGCGCGCCTTGGTGGTGGGTTGAACACTGAAGCTTTCTTT. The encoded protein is CSARLGGGLNTEAFF.

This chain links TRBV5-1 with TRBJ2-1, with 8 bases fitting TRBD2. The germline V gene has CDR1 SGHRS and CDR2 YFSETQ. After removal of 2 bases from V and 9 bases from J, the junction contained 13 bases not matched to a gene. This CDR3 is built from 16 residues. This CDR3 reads CASSLSGTRVVGEQFF. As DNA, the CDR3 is TGCGCCAGCAGCTTATCCGGGACTAGGGTCGTCGGTGAGCAGTTCTTC. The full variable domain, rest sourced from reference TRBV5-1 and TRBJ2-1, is KAGVTQTPRYLIKTRGQQVTLSCSPISGHRSVSWYQQTPGQGLQFLFEYFSETQRNKGNFPGRFSGRQFSNSRSEMNVSTLELGDSALYLCASSLSGTRVVGEQFFGPGTRLTVL.

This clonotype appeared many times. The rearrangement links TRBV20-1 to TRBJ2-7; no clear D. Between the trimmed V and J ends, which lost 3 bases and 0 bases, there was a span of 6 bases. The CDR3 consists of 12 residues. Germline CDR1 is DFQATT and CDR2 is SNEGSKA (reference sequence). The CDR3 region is CSASGSSYEQYF. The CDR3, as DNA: TGCAGTGCTAGCGGATCCTCCTACGAGCAGTACTTC.

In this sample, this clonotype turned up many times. Written as DNA, the CDR3 is TGTGCCAGCAGCCTAAGCCCGACAGGGGGCATAAATGAGCAGTTCTTC. Amino acids: CASSLSPTGGINEQFF. V usage is TRBV3-1 and J usage is TRBJ2-1; 10 positions agree with TRBD1. Germline CDR1 reads LGHDT; CDR2 reads YNNKEL (reference sequence). The CDR3 totals 16 residues. V gave up 4 bases and J gave up 7 bases; unmatched junction bases: 10.

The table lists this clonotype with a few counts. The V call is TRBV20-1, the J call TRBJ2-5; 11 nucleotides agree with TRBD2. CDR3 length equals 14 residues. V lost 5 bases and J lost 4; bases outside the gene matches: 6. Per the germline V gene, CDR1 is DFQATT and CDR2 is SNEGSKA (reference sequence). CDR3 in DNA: TGCAGTGCTTTTAGCGGGAGGGCCACAGAGACCCAGTACTTC. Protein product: CSAFSGRATETQYF.

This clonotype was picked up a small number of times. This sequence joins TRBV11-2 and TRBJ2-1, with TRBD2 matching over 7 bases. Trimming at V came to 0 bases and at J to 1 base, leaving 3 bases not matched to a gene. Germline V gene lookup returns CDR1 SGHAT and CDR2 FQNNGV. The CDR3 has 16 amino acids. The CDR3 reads CASSLDRAGSYNEQFF. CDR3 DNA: TGTGCCAGCAGCTTAGATCGAGCGGGGTCCTACAATGAGCAGTTCTTC.

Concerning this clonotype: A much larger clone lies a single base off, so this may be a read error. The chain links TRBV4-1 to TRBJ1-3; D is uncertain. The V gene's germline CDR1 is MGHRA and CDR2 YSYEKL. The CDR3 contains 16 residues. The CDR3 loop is CASSQVPRNSGNTLYF. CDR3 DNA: TGCGCCAGCAGCCAAGTGCCTCGGAACTCTGGAAACACCTTATATTTT.

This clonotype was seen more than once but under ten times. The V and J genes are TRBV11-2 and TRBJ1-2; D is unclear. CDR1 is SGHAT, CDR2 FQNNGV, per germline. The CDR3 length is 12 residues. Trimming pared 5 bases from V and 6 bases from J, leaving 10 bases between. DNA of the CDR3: TGTGCCAGCAGCCGTGACGACCATGGCTACACCTTC. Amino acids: CASSRDDHGYTF. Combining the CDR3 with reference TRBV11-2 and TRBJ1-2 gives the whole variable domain EAGVAQSPRYKIIEKRQSVAFWCNPISGHATLYWYQQILGQGPKLLIQFQNNGVVDDSQLPKDRFSAERLKGVDSTLKIQPAKLEDSAVYLCASSRDDHGYTFGSGTRLTVV.

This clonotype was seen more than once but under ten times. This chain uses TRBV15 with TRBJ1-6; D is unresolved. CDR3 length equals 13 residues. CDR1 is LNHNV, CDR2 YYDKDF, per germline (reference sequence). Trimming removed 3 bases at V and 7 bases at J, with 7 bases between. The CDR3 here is CATSRTSNSPLHF. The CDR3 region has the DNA TGTGCCACCAGCAGGACATCCAATTCACCCCTCCACTTT.

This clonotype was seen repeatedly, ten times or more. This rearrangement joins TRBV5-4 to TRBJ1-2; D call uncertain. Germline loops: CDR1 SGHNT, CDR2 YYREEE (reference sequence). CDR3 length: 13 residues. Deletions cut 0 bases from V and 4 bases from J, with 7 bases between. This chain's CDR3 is CASSLGGSYGYTF. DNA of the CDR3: TGTGCCAGCAGCTTGGGGGGAAGCTATGGCTACACCTTC.

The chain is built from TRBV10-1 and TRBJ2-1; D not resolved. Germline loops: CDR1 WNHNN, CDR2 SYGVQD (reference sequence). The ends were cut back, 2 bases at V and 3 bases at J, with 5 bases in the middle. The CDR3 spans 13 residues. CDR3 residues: CASSEGLYNEQFF. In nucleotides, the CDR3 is TGCGCCAGCAGTGAGGGTCTCTACAATGAGCAGTTCTTC.

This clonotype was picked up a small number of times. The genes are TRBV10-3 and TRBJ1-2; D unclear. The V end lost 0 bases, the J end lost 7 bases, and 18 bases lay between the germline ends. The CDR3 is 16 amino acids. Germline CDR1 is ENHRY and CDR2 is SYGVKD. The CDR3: CAISESGREYSIGYTF. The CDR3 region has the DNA TGTGCCATCAGTGAGTCGGGAAGGGAGTACTCAATTGGCTACACCTTC.

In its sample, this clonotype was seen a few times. The CDR3 here is CSVRASGINEQFF. In nucleotides, the CDR3 is TGCAGCGTTCGGGCTAGCGGGATCAATGAGCAGTTCTTC. The gene calls are TRBV29-1 and TRBJ2-1; 9 nucleotides align to TRBD2. The junction had 5 bases not matched to a gene; V was cut back by 5 bases and J by 6 bases. The V gene's germline CDR1 is SQVTM and CDR2 ANQGSEA. The CDR3 consists of 13 residues.

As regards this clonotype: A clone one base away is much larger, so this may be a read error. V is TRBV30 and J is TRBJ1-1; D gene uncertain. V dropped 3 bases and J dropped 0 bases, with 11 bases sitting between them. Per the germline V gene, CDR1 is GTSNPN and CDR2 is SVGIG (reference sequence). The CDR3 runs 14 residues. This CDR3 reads CAWRGPGMNTEAFF. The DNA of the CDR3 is TGTGCCTGGAGAGGACCGGGCATGAACACTGAAGCTTTCTTT. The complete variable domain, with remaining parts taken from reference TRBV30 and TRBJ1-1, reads SQTIHQWPATLVQPVGSPLSLECTVEGTSNPNLYWYRQAAGRGLQLLFYSVGIGQISSEVPQNLSASRPQDRQFILSSKKLLLSDSGFYLCAWRGPGMNTEAFFGQGTRLTVV.

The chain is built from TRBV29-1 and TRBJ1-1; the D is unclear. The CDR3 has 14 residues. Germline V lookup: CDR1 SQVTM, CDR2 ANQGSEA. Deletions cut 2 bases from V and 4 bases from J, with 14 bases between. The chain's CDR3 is CSVEQASGSTEAFF. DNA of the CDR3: TGCAGCGTTGAACAAGCCAGTGGGTCCACTGAAGCTTTCTTT. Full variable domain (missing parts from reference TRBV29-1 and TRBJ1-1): SAVISQKPSRDICQRGTSLTIQCQVDSQVTMMFWYRQQPGQSLTLIATANQGSEATYESGFVIDKFPISRPNLTFSTLTVSNMSPEDSSIYLCSVEQASGSTEAFFGQGTRLTVV.

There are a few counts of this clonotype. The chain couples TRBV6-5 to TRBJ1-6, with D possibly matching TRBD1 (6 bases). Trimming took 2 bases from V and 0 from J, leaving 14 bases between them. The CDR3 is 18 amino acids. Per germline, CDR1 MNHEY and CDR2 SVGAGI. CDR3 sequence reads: CASSYGVTGSSYNSPLHF. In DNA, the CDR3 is TGTGCCAGCAGTTACGGGGTCACAGGGAGCTCCTATAATTCACCCCTCCACTTT.

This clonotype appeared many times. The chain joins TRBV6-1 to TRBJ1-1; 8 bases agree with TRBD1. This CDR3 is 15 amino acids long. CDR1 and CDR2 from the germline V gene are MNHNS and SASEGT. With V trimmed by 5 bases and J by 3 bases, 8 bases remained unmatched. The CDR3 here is CASSPRSTGDTEAFF. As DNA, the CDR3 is TGTGCCAGCAGTCCACGGTCGACAGGGGACACTGAAGCTTTCTTT.